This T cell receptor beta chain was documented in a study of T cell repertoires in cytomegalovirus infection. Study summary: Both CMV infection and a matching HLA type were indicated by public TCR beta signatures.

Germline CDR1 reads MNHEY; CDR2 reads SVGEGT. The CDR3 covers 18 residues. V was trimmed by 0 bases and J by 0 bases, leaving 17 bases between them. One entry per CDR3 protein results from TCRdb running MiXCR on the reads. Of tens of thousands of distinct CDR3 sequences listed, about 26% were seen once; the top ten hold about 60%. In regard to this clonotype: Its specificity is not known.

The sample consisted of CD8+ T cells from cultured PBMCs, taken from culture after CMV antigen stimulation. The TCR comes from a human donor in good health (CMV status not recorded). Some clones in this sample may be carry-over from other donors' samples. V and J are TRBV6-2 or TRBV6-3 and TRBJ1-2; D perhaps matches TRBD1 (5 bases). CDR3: CASSYSGAGARTNYGYTF. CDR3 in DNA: TGTGCCAGCAGTTACTCAGGGGCAGGAGCTCGAACTAACTATGGCTACACCTTC.